The rows below give T cell receptor beta chains drawn from one sample of a study of shared clonotypes between healthy human individuals. Libraries were prepared by immunoSEQ multiplex PCR; TCRdb keeps only in-frame clonotypes and omits some of them. In the table there are about 450,000 clones, 79% of which are singletons. Sequencing was done on a sample of PBMCs. The receptors derive from a woman in her thirties or forties in good health. Some clones in this sample may be carry-over from other donors' samples. Both conserved end residues are part of each CDR3. A D gene is named only where the DNA matches it firmly. The size of a clone is reported for some rows only, either as once, few or many, or as a class for expanded clones.

v_call	d_call	clone_size	j_call	cdr3_nt	cdr3_aa
TRBV30	NA	NA	TRBJ2-2	TGTGCCTGGAGTGTATCAGGGGTCACCGGGGAGCTGTTTTTT	CAWSVSGVTGELFF
TRBV4-2	NA	NA	TRBJ2-1	TGTGCCAGCAGCCAGGGGGCTAGCGGTTACAATGAGCAGTTCTTC	CASSQGASGYNEQFF
TRBV2	NA	few	TRBJ1-2	TGTGCCAGCAGTGTAGCTTTCGATCGGGGCTACACCTTC	CASSVAFDRGYTF
TRBV29-1	NA	once	TRBJ2-6	TGCAGCGTTGTAGCCCCACAGGTCGTCTCTGGGGCCAACGTCCTGACTTTC	CSVVAPQVVSGANVLTF
TRBV11-3	TRBD2	NA	TRBJ2-1	TGTGCCAGCAGCCAGGCGGGACTAGTTAGGTACAATGAGCAGTTCTTC	CASSQAGLVRYNEQFF
TRBV11-2	TRBD2	NA	TRBJ2-7	TGTGCCAGCAGCTCTTCTAGCGGGAGGAACCAGGCCGAGCAGTACTTC	CASSSSSGRNQAEQYF
TRBV19	NA	NA	TRBJ1-3	TGTGCCAGTAGTTCTATGACAGGCTCTGGAAACACCATATATTTT	CASSSMTGSGNTIYF
TRBV28	NA	NA	TRBJ1-2	TGTGCCAGCAGTATCGACGGGAACTATGGCTACACCTTC	CASSIDGNYGYTF
TRBV10-3	NA	NA	TRBJ2-2	TGTGCCATCGGGACCCCCGCGAACACCGGGGAGCTGTTTTTT	CAIGTPANTGELFF
TRBV2	NA	few	TRBJ1-1	TGTGCCAGCATCCTCAACCAGGGAGGCACTGAAGCTTTCTTT	CASILNQGGTEAFF
TRBV18	NA	few	TRBJ2-5	TGTGCCAGCTCACCGGACAGCCAAGAGACCCAGTACTTC	CASSPDSQETQYF
TRBV21-1	NA	NA	TRBJ2-7	TGTGCCAGCAGCAAAGGCGGCTCCGGTCACGAGCAGTACTTC	CASSKGGSGHEQYF
TRBV19	TRBD1	NA	TRBJ1-1	TGTGCCAGTAGTCCGACAGGGGGCTTGATCACTGAAGCTTTCTTT	CASSPTGGLITEAFF